This entry features one T cell receptor beta chain sequence. This record belongs to a study of cytomegalovirus exposure and HLA in healthy donors. PCR involved 60 Vbeta and 13 Jbeta primers. The method was immunoSEQ multiplex PCR; TCRdb's version includes in-frame clones alone and lacks a portion of them. This sample's clone table lists fewer than 130,000 clones. This CDR3 region has 17 residues. Between the trimmed V and J ends, which lost 2 bases and 4 bases, there was a span of 21 bases. Germline loops: CDR1 SGHKS, CDR2 YYEKEE (reference sequence). The J gene is TRBJ1-2, the V gene TRBV5-5, with no clear D. The sequencing sample was made of PBMCs. The source of this sequence is a man between 45 and 60 years old in good health and CMV-seronegative. The CDR3 DNA is TGTGCCAGCAGCTTCGCGCCCCGAGTCGGCCGGAGCTATGGCTACACCTTC. Amino acids: CASSFAPRVGRSYGYTF.